This T cell receptor beta chain was documented in a study of human T cells and chemical hapten exposure. In the study overall: On roughly 2 cm by roughly 2 cm of upper inner arm skin, sensitization was performed with 2% DPC. Slight differences in pooled library volume were the main source of varying TCR yields across samples.

General observations from the study: The presence of alopecia in the donors means their immune response may differ from healthy people's.

The time point here: patch test 3, about 24 weeks after DPC sensitization. Treatment: therapeutic diphenylcyclopropenone sensitization with weekly scalp DPC. Blood was collected ahead of every patch test applied. This clonotype was seen many times. Its antigen remains unidentified. With 1 base removed from V and 7 bases from J, the gap between germline ends came to 15 bases. Germline-derived CDR1 and CDR2 are LGHNT and FRNRAP. CDR3 length: 15 residues. TCRdb reprocessed the RACE reads with MiXCR, giving one entry per CDR3 protein. The repertoire consists of tens of thousands of distinct CDR3 sequences, with over 8.5% occurring once and the leading ten covering approximately 1.5%.

Sample: whole blood, taken in connection with sensitization to the hapten diphenylcyclopropenone (DPC). The chain joins TRBV12-5 to TRBJ2-3; D may be TRBD1 or TRBD2 (6 bases each). This TCR came from a woman aged 45-65 years with alopecia areata. Some clones in this sample may be carry-over from other donors' samples. For the CDR3, the DNA is TGTGCTAGTGGTTTGGCCCCAATAGGGGGGCATACGCAGTATTTT. This translates into CASGLAPIGGHTQYF.